This entry describes one T cell receptor (beta chain). Its antigen is still unknown. It has no much larger one-base neighbor in the sample; base qualities were not kept. This sample was included in a study of blood T cell repertoires in COVID-19 (dated by TCRdb to 2019 to 2021). Turning to the overall study: The collaborator samples originated in the United States, Italy and Spain and spanned the acute and convalescent phases of COVID-19. The material from the prospective study consisted of cDNA or gDNA derived from T cells, B-cell-depleted T cells, or PBMCs. Deeply sampled blood TCRbeta repertoires from subjects exposed to, actively infected with, or recovered from COVID-19 were included in the dataset. The repertoires were made available in a free public database intended to serve as a resource for research on the immune response to SARS-CoV-2. Samples were obtained from the ongoing ImmuneRACE study (first 160 participants) and from about 1,300 subjects provided by 6 global collaborators. Nearly every sample came with metadata listing a de-identified subject ID, COVID-19 status, age in years and sex. Where available, HLA class I and class II types were obtained from metadata supplied by the sample provider rather than from assay-based typing.

Study-wide findings and limitations: The amount of clinical and demographic metadata varied by source and participant and was provided uncurated.

The immunoSEQ Assay, a bias-controlled multiplex PCR, was used to amplify TCRbeta CDR3 regions from genomic DNA. As for the original processing: Within the assay, amplification of reference gene primers was used to estimate how many nucleated cells each sample contained. To quantify the absolute abundance of each unique TCRbeta CDR3 rearrangement, sequence reads were collapsed and filtered. For each sample, productive Simpson clonality was calculated as the square root of Simpson's diversity index over productive rearrangements. Held by TCRdb, this immuneACCESS table contains in-frame sequences only and omits some clones. Under half of the omission traces to an unresolved V gene where checked; the cause of the rest is unknown. V and J calls and clone size are as listed in that table; D and trimming were resolved from the DNA. In this sample the table shows tens of thousands of clones, more than 75% of which occur a single time. 8.2% of the sample is held by the ten biggest clonotypes.

According to the germline V gene, CDR1 reads SGHAT and CDR2 reads FQNNGV. The cysteine opens and the phenylalanine closes a CDR3 of 17 amino acids. Left in the record is the CDR3 DNA by itself, 51 bases read in frame from the first base. Relative to germline, V is missing 5 bases and J is missing 5 bases, with 13 bases of the junction outside any gene match. Whole blood was collected in K2EDTA tubes by collaborating institutions according to the institutions' own protocols. For TCRbeta analysis, collaborator samples were shipped as frozen whole blood, as isolated PBMCs, or as DNA extracted from either sample type.

The clonotype originates from a woman aged 80 or over with acute or convalescent COVID-19. Sequencing was done on a sample of peripheral blood. The chain links TRBV11-2 with TRBJ2-1; 9 central bases correspond to TRBD2. The CDR3: CASSPRIAGAANNEQFF. The bases read TGTGCCAGCAGCCCCCGGATAGCGGGAGCGGCAAACAATGAGCAGTTCTTC. This CDR3, with the reference TRBV11-2 and TRBJ2-1 proteins standing in past its ends, gives the full variable domain EAGVAQSPRYKIIEKRQSVAFWCNPISGHATLYWYQQILGQGPKLLIQFQNNGVVDDSQLPKDRFSAERLKGVDSTLKIQPAKLEDSAVYLCASSPRIAGAANNEQFFGPGTRLTVL.